These 30 T cell receptor beta chains were all obtained from the same sample, sequenced in a study of radiotherapy plus CTLA-4 blockade in lung cancer (dated by TCRdb to 2017 to 2018). The method was the immunoSEQ multiplex PCR assay. TCRdb carries this immuneACCESS record with in-frame sequences only. Its versions omit some clonotypes, under half of them owing to an unresolved V gene in the studies checked, with the rest unexplained. Counted in this sample were 50,000 to 85,000 clones; over 75% of them appeared once. In total, the top ten clones hold roughly 4% of the sample. The specimen comprised peripheral blood, sampled from a patient treated with radiotherapy plus ipilimumab. Receptor source: a human donor with non-small cell lung cancer who had a partial response to radiotherapy plus ipilimumab.

The chain links TRBV4-2 to TRBJ2-6; tentatively, D is TRBD2 (6 bases). Germline CDR1 reads LGHNA; CDR2 reads YNFKEQ. The CDR3 contains 15 residues. V lost 1 base and J lost 3, with 7 bases in between. The DNA of the CDR3 is TGTGCCAGCAGCCAAGCGGAGGGTGGGGCCAACGTCCTGACTTTC. Encoded protein: CASSQAEGGANVLTF.

The count of this clone is one. V usage is TRBV28 and J usage is TRBJ1-5; maybe TRBD1 (5 bases). Germline CDR1 is MDHEN and CDR2 is SYDVKM. The CDR3 contains 12 residues. V was clipped by 6 bases and J by 6 bases, with 9 bases between them. CDR3 region: CASSRVSQPQHF. DNA of the CDR3: TGTGCCAGCAGCAGGGTTAGTCAGCCCCAGCATTTT.

The chain employs TRBV11-2 and TRBJ2-5, with D possibly TRBD2 on 5 matching bases. In germline, CDR1 is SGHAT, CDR2 FQNNGV. V lost 5 bases to trimming and J lost 9 bases, with 10 bases between them. There are 11 residues in the CDR3. CDR3 in DNA: TGTGCCAGCAGCACTAGAGCGGCCCAGTACTTC. Its translation is CASSTRAAQYF.

This sequence joins TRBV15 and TRBJ1-2; D not certain. CDR3 length equals 16 residues. V lost 0 bases to trimming and J lost 0 bases, with 11 bases between them. Germline values: CDR1 LNHNV, CDR2 YYDKDF (reference sequence). CDR3: CATSRDSLATNYGYTF. In DNA, the CDR3 is TGTGCCACCAGCAGAGATTCGTTAGCAACTAACTATGGCTACACCTTC.

This chain uses TRBV9 with TRBJ2-3, with D possibly TRBD1 on 5 matching bases. Per the germline V gene, CDR1 is SGDLS and CDR2 is YYNGEE. V was cut by 0 bases and J by 3 bases, with 11 bases left in between. CDR3 size: 15 residues. The CDR3 is CASSVAGAGTDTQYF. In nucleotides, the CDR3 is TGTGCCAGCAGCGTAGCTGGGGCAGGAACAGATACGCAGTATTTT. Full variable domain (outside the CDR3, taken from reference TRBV9 and TRBJ2-3): DSGVTQTPKHLITATGQRVTLRCSPRSGDLSVYWYQQSLDQGLQFLIQYYNGEERAKGNILERFSAQQFPDLHSELNLSSLELGDSALYFCASSVAGAGTDTQYFGPGTRLTVL.

The chain is built from TRBV5-1 and TRBJ1-3, with a weak D call TRBD1 (6 bases). The CDR3 consists of 15 residues. V was cut by 0 bases and J by 0 bases, with 7 bases left in between. CDR1 and CDR2 from the germline V gene are SGHRS and YFSETQ. DNA for the CDR3: TGCGCCAGCAGCTTGGGGGACAACTCTGGAAACACCATATATTTT. Amino acids: CASSLGDNSGNTIYF. Looking up the rest from reference TRBV5-1 and TRBJ1-3 gives the full variable domain: KAGVTQTPRYLIKTRGQQVTLSCSPISGHRSVSWYQQTPGQGLQFLFEYFSETQRNKGNFPGRFSGRQFSNSRSEMNVSTLELGDSALYLCASSLGDNSGNTIYFGEGSWLTVV.

V is TRBV10-1 and J is TRBJ2-2; 9 bases agree with TRBD2. J gave up 6 bases and V 5 bases, and 4 bases lay outside the gene matches. This CDR3 has 14 amino acids. Germline loops: CDR1 WNHNN, CDR2 SYGVQD (reference sequence). DNA for the CDR3: TGCGCCAGCAGTCGGACTAGCGCGGCCGGGGAGCTGTTTTTT. Translation gives CASSRTSAAGELFF.

This clone was seen once. This chain uses TRBV27 with TRBJ2-7; tentatively, D is TRBD1 (5 bases). CDR3 length: 13 residues. Looked up from germline, CDR1 is MNHEY and CDR2 is SMNVEV (reference sequence). V was shortened by 3 bases and J by 2 bases, with 8 bases between the two germline ends. DNA for the CDR3: TGTGCCAGCAGTTTCAGGGCAACCTACGAGCAGTACTTC. It codes for CASSFRATYEQYF.

The chain uses TRBV19 and TRBJ2-1; D gene ambiguous. Trimming cost V 5 bases and J 5 bases, with 16 bases left between them. The CDR3 spans 15 residues. CDR1 and CDR2 from the germline V gene are LNHDA and SQIVND (reference sequence). CDR3 protein: CASSLGSGWDNEQFF. The CDR3 DNA reads TGTGCCAGTAGTTTAGGTTCCGGGTGGGACAATGAGCAGTTCTTC.

V usage is TRBV2 and J usage is TRBJ2-5, with 7 bases that match TRBD2. Germline values: CDR1 SNHLY, CDR2 FYNNEI. The V and J ends lost 3 bases and 5 bases, in that order; junction bases with no gene match: 0. The CDR3 runs 12 residues. For the CDR3, the DNA is TGTGCCAGCAGTGACGGGGGGGAGACCCAGTACTTC. Encoded protein: CASSDGGETQYF.

This chain joins TRBV7-7 and TRBJ2-7, with a weak D call TRBD1 (5 bases). The CDR3 runs 13 residues. Germline V gene lookup returns CDR1 SSHAT and CDR2 FNYEAQ (reference sequence). Trimming left V 2 bases short and J 5 bases short, with 10 bases between. CDR3 in amino acids: CASSLRTTHEQYF. In nucleotides, the CDR3 is TGTGCCAGCAGCTTAAGGACAACCCACGAGCAGTACTTC.

V gene TRBV15 combines with J gene TRBJ1-5; D uncertain. The CDR3 has 15 amino acids. V lost 0 bases and J 0 bases, leaving 6 bases between the germline ends. Germline CDR1 and CDR2: LNHNV and YYDKDF (reference sequence). CDR3 in amino acids: CATSRDRSSNQPQHF. As DNA, the CDR3 is TGTGCCACCAGCAGAGATCGGAGTAGCAATCAGCCCCAGCATTTT.

This clone was counted a few times. The rearrangement uses TRBV18 and TRBJ2-3; D is unclear. CDR1 KGHSH and CDR2 LQKENI come from the germline V gene. The ends were cut back, 3 bases at V and 1 base at J, with 11 bases in the middle. This CDR3 is built from 15 residues. The CDR3 DNA reads TGTGCCAGCTCACCGGGCCAAATCGGCACAGATACGCAGTATTTT. Translating it yields CASSPGQIGTDTQYF. The complete variable domain, with remaining parts taken from reference TRBV18 and TRBJ2-3, reads NAGVMQNPRHLVRRRGQEARLRCSPMKGHSHVYWYRQLPEEGLKFMVYLQKENIIDESGMPKERFSAEFPKEGPSILRIQQVVRGDSAAYFCASSPGQIGTDTQYFGPGTRLTVL.

The V call is TRBV18, the J call TRBJ2-5, with a possible D match to TRBD2 (6 bases). V was shortened by 6 bases and J by 5 bases, with 19 bases between the two germline ends. The CDR3 consists of 15 residues. Germline assignment: CDR1 KGHSH and CDR2 LQKENI. The CDR3 region is CASSLPGVDGETQYF. DNA of the CDR3: TGTGCCAGCTCGTTGCCGGGGGTGGATGGCGAGACCCAGTACTTC.

The J gene is TRBJ1-4, the V gene TRBV18, with 10 bases that match TRBD1. The CDR3 loop spans 15 amino acids. J was trimmed by 5 bases and V by 5 bases; bases with no gene match: 5. CDR1 is KGHSH and CDR2 is LQKENI in the germline V gene. CDR3 in amino acids: CASSAPGQGNEKLFF. CDR3 sequence (DNA): TGTGCCAGCTCAGCTCCGGGACAGGGGAATGAAAAACTGTTTTTT.

The chain couples TRBV6-5 to TRBJ1-1; D call uncertain. Between the trimmed V and J ends, which lost 0 bases and 1 base, there was a span of 9 bases. The CDR3 loop spans 15 amino acids. Germline CDR1 and CDR2: MNHEY and SVGAGI. CDR3 sequence reads: CASSYSPWQNTEAFF. DNA of the CDR3: TGTGCCAGCAGTTACTCCCCGTGGCAGAACACTGAAGCTTTCTTT.

The gene calls are TRBV4-1 and TRBJ1-1; D perhaps matches TRBD1 (5 bases). The CDR3 length is 15 residues. CDR1 is MGHRA and CDR2 is YSYEKL in the germline V gene. Deletions cut 2 bases from V and 5 bases from J, with 15 bases between. CDR3 DNA sequence: TGCGCCAGCAGCCAAAAAATAGGGGTGGGAACTGAAGCTTTCTTT. Its translation is CASSQKIGVGTEAFF.

The chain has TRBV28 and TRBJ1-4, with D possibly being TRBD1 (5 bases). V dropped 6 bases and J dropped 5 bases, with 13 bases sitting between them. There are 14 residues in the CDR3. The germline V gene has CDR1 MDHEN and CDR2 SYDVKM. CDR3 sequence: CASSPSGHNEKLFF. For the CDR3, the DNA is TGTGCCAGCAGCCCCTCAGGACACAATGAAAAACTGTTTTTT.

The chain carries TRBV11-3 and TRBJ2-3, with D unclear. CDR1 and CDR2 from the germline V gene are SGHNT and YENEEA. V was clipped by 1 base and J by 8 bases, with 10 bases between them. This CDR3 region has 13 residues. The CDR3 DNA reads TGTGCCAGCAGCTTAGGGATGGAGAGTACGCAGTATTTT. This encodes CASSLGMESTQYF. Looking up the rest from reference TRBV11-3 and TRBJ2-3 gives the full variable domain: EAGVVQSPRYKIIEKKQPVAFWCNPISGHNTLYWYLQNLGQGPELLIRYENEEAVDDSQLPKDRFSAERLKGVDSTLKIQPAELGDSAVYLCASSLGMESTQYFGPGTRLTVL.

The chain combines TRBV5-1 with TRBJ2-5; 8 bases line up with TRBD2. The CDR3 is 14 amino acids. V lost 4 bases and J lost 3; bases outside the gene matches: 5. Per the germline V gene, CDR1 is SGHRS and CDR2 is YFSETQ. The CDR3: CASSPGGGEETQYF. The CDR3, as DNA: TGCGCCAGCAGCCCCGGGGGGGGTGAAGAGACCCAGTACTTC. Combining the CDR3 with reference TRBV5-1 and TRBJ2-5 gives the whole variable domain KAGVTQTPRYLIKTRGQQVTLSCSPISGHRSVSWYQQTPGQGLQFLFEYFSETQRNKGNFPGRFSGRQFSNSRSEMNVSTLELGDSALYLCASSPGGGEETQYFGPGTRLLVL.

The chain recombines TRBV28 with TRBJ1-4; a weak D match, TRBD1 (6 bases). V shed 5 bases and J shed 4 bases, with 14 bases lying between them. The CDR3 runs to 15 residues. Germline CDR1 MDHEN, CDR2 SYDVKM. The CDR3 is CASSPGQLHNEKLFF. CDR3 nucleotides: TGTGCCAGCAGTCCTGGACAGCTTCATAATGAAAAACTGTTTTTT.

This clone was detected only once. The V call is TRBV11-2, the J call TRBJ2-7; tentatively, D is TRBD2 (5 bases). Trimming pared 3 bases from V and 0 bases from J, leaving 9 bases between. The germline CDR1 and CDR2 sequences are SGHAT and FQNNGV. The CDR3 spans 14 residues. CDR3 in amino acids: CASSFLRDSYEQYF. DNA for the CDR3: TGTGCCAGCAGCTTCTTACGGGACTCCTACGAGCAGTACTTC.

This chain joins TRBV5-5 and TRBJ2-1; 7 bases fit TRBD2. This CDR3 is 13 amino acids long. V gave up 5 bases and J gave up 4 bases; unmatched junction bases: 3. Germline CDR1 is SGHKS and CDR2 is YYEKEE (reference sequence). CDR3 loop: CASRLAAYNEQFF. CDR3 nucleotide sequence: TGTGCCAGCAGGCTAGCGGCTTACAATGAGCAGTTCTTC.

The gene calls are TRBV2 and TRBJ1-1; perhaps TRBD1 as D (5 bases). V was clipped by 7 bases and J by 2 bases, with 17 bases between them. The V gene's germline CDR1 is SNHLY and CDR2 FYNNEI. The CDR3 extends over 15 amino acids. The CDR3, as DNA: TGTGCCAGCAATCCTAACAGGATGGGTAACACTGAAGCTTTCTTT. Protein: CASNPNRMGNTEAFF. Using reference TRBV2 and TRBJ1-1 for the parts outside the CDR3, the full variable domain is EPEVTQTPSHQVTQMGQEVILRCVPISNHLYFYWYRQILGQKVEFLVSFYNNEISEKSEIFDDQFSVERPDGSNFTLKIRSTKLEDSAMYFCASNPNRMGNTEAFFGQGTRLTVV.

With regard to this clone: Other nucleotide sequences in the sample specify the same CDR3. The rearrangement joins TRBV6-5 to TRBJ2-3; D is undetermined. Germline-derived CDR1 and CDR2 are MNHEY and SVGAGI. The CDR3 runs to 14 residues. Trimming shortened V by 2 bases and J by 4 bases, and 10 bases separated the two germline ends. In DNA form, the CDR3 reads TGTGCCAGCAGTTACCCTGGAGCCCCAGATACGCAGTATTTT. This translates into CASSYPGAPDTQYF.

The chain recombines TRBV5-4 with TRBJ2-2; 11 positions agree with TRBD1. Germline V CDR1 and CDR2: SGHNT, YYREEE (reference sequence). The V gene end was trimmed by 4 bases and the J gene end by 5 bases; junction bases not matched to a gene: 13. The CDR3 contains 18 residues. The CDR3 DNA follows: TGTGCCAGCAGCCTAGCCGCCGGACAGGGGGCGGGTACCGGGGAGCTGTTTTTT. It yields the protein CASSLAAGQGAGTGELFF.

CDR3 coding DNA: TGCGCCAGCAGCTTACCTAGCTCCTACAATGAGCAGTTCTTC. Translation: CASSLPSSYNEQFF. The chain links TRBV5-1 to TRBJ2-1; D is ambiguous. The CDR3 extends over 14 amino acids. V shed 2 bases and J shed 0 bases, with 6 bases lying between them. The germline V gene encodes CDR1 SGHRS and CDR2 YFSETQ.

The chain combines TRBV7-2 with TRBJ2-3, with 14 bases that match TRBD2. The CDR3 extends over 16 amino acids. V lost 1 base and J lost 4; bases outside the gene matches: 1. Germline V gives CDR1 SGHTA, CDR2 FQGNSA. CDR3 DNA sequence: TGTGCCAGCAGCTTAGGACTAGCGGGAGGGGCAGATACGCAGTATTTT. This codes for CASSLGLAGGADTQYF.

The V call is TRBV10-3, the J call TRBJ1-1; TRBD1 matches at 7 bases. The trim removed 3 bases at V and 1 base at J, leaving 8 bases unmatched. The CDR3 consists of 16 residues. Germline lookup yields CDR1 ENHRY and CDR2 SYGVKD. The CDR3 DNA reads TGTGCCATCAGTGACTATTTGACAGGGACGAACACTGAAGCTTTCTTT. It is translated as CAISDYLTGTNTEAFF.

This chain links TRBV7-9 with TRBJ2-1, with D maybe TRBD2 (6 bases). V was trimmed by 0 bases and J by 8 bases, leaving 14 bases between them. The CDR3 runs to 15 residues. Germline V gene data show CDR1 as SEHNR and CDR2 as FQNEAQ (reference sequence). In nucleotides, the CDR3 is TGTGCCAGCAGCTTAGCCCCTGCACTAGCCCATGAGCAGTTCTTC. Its translation: CASSLAPALAHEQFF.